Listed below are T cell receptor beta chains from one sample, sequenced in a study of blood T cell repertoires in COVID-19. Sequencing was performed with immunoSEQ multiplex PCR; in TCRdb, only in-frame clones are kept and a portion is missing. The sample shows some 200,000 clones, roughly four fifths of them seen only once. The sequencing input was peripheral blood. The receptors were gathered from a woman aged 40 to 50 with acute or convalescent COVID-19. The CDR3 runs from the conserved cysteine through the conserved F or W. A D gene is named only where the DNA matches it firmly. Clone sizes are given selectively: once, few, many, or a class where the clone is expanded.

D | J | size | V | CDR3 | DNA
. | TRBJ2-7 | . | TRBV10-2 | CASSDPRGGGDEQYF | TGCGCCAGCAGTGACCCTCGAGGAGGGGGCGACGAGCAGTACTTC
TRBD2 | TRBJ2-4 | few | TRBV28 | CASSFLNSGGRNIQYF | TGTGCCAGCAGTTTCCTCAATAGCGGGGGTCGGAACATTCAGTACTTC
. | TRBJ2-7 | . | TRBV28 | CGTRNSLYEQYF | TGTGGCACCAGGAACAGCCTTTACGAGCAGTACTTC
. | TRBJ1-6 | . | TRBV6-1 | CASSEARGDNSPLHF | TGTGCCAGCAGTGAAGCGCGGGGAGATAATTCACCCCTCCACTTT
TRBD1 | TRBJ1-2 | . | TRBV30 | CAYSAGGVNGYTF | TGTGCCTACTCCGCAGGGGGCGTAAATGGCTACACCTTC
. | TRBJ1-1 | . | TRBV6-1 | CANSGARLLWDSFF | TGTGCCAACAGTGGAGCCCGACTATTATGGGATTCTTTCTTT
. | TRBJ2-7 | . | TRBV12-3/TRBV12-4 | CASTPGGYEQYF | TGTGCCAGCACCCCAGGGGGGTACGAGCAGTACTTC
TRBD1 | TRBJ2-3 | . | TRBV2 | CASTVIDRGNQYF | TGTGCCAGCACCGTGATCGACAGGGGGAATCAGTATTTT
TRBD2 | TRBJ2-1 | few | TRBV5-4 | CASSSSLAGGSDEQFF | TGTGCCAGCAGCTCCTCTCTAGCGGGAGGGTCGGATGAGCAGTTCTTC
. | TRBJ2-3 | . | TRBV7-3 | CASSPPGSTDTQYF | TGTGCCAGCAGCCCCCCAGGCAGCACAGATACGCAGTATTTT
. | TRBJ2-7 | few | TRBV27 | CASSLSVTSYEQYF | TGTGCCAGCAGTTTATCCGTCACTAGCTACGAGCAGTACTTC
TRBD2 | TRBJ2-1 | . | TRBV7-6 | CASSLAGGYNEQFF | TGTGCCAGCAGCTTAGCGGGGGGGTACAATGAGCAGTTCTTC
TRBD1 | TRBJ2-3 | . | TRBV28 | CAIGLGQGGPDTQYF | TGTGCCATAGGGTTGGGACAGGGGGGGCCAGATACGCAGTATTTT
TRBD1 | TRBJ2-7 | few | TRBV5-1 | CASSARTGPIYEQYF | TGCGCCAGCAGCGCGAGGACAGGTCCGATCTACGAGCAGTACTTC
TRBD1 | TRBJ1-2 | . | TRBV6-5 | CASSYSGQGIHGYTF | TGTGCCAGCAGTTACTCGGGACAGGGGATTCATGGCTACACCTTC
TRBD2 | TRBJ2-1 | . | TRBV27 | CASSSLGRGLAVNEQFF | TGTGCCAGCAGTTCCCTCGGAAGGGGACTAGCGGTTAATGAGCAGTTCTTC
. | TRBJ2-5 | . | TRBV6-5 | CASSTPGLLQETQYF | TGTGCCAGCAGTACCCCGGGACTCCTCCAAGAGACCCAGTACTTC
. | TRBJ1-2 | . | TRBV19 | CASTNRDIWRISGYTF | TGTGCCAGTACTAACAGGGACATCTGGAGAATTAGTGGCTACACCTTC
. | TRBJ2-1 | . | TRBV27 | CASSPRVYNEQFF | TGTGCCAGCAGTCCCAGGGTTTACAATGAGCAGTTCTTC
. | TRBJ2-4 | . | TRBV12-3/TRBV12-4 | CASSARDIQYF | TGTGCCAGCAGTGCGCGGGACATTCAGTACTTC
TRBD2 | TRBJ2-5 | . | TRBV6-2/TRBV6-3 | CASSPGTSGSETQYF | TGTGCCAGCAGTCCCGGGACTAGCGGGAGTGAGACCCAGTACTTC
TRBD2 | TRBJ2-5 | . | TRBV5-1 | CASSLGGLAGQETQYF | TGCGCCAGCAGCTTAGGGGGACTAGCGGGTCAAGAGACCCAGTACTTC
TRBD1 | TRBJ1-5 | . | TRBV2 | CASTGQGTIQPQHF | TGTGCCAGCACTGGACAGGGTACGATTCAGCCCCAGCATTTT
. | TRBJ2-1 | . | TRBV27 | CASSLPPGSGANEQFF | TGTGCCAGCAGTCTCCCGCCCGGGAGTGGTGCCAATGAGCAGTTCTTC
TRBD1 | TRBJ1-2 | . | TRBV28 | CASTLWDSGDGYTF | TGTGCCAGCACCCTTTGGGACAGTGGAGATGGCTACACCTTC
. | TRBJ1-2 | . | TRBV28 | CASSLTPRVGYTF | TGTGCCAGCAGCTTGACACCTCGAGTAGGCTACACCTTC
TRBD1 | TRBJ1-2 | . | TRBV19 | CASKGTAYGYTF | TGTGCCAGTAAAGGGACAGCCTATGGCTACACCTTC
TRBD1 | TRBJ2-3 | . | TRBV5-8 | CASSSTMGQGLGRDTQYF | TGTGCCAGCAGCTCAACCATGGGACAGGGGCTGGGCAGAGATACGCAGTATTTT
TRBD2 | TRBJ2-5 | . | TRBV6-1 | CASSAGTSGSQETQYF | TGTGCCAGCAGTGCCGGGACTAGCGGGAGCCAAGAGACCCAGTACTTC
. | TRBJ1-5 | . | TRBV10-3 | CAISDPGGGNQPQHF | TGTGCCATCAGTGATCCGGGAGGGGGCAATCAGCCCCAGCATTTT
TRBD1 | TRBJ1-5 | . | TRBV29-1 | CSVVDRGDSGQPQHF | TGCAGCGTCGTCGACAGGGGGGATTCGGGTCAGCCCCAGCATTTT
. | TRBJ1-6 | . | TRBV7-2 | CASSTGTMYNSPLHF | TGTGCCAGCAGCACAGGGACAATGTATAATTCACCCCTCCACTTT
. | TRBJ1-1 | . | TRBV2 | CASIERTEAFF | TGTGCCAGCATAGAACGGACTGAAGCTTTCTTT
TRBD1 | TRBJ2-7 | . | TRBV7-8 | CASSLVQGAVEQYF | TGTGCCAGCAGCTTAGTACAGGGGGCCGTCGAGCAGTACTTC
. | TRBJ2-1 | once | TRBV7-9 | CASSLGSRDYEQFF | TGTGCCAGCAGCTTAGGATCCAGGGACTATGAGCAGTTCTTC
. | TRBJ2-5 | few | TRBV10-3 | CAISGTARASAGKETQYF | TGTGCCATCAGTGGGACAGCCCGGGCGAGCGCCGGGAAAGAGACCCAGTACTTC
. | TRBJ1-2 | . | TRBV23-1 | CASLEGAGTHGYTF | TGCGCCAGCCTCGAAGGGGCAGGGACTCATGGCTACACCTTC
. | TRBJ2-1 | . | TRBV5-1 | CASSKLEDSNEQFF | TGCGCCAGCAGCAAACTCGAGGACTCCAATGAGCAGTTCTTC
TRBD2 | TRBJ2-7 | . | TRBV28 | CASSLWRTSGYEQYF | TGTGCCAGCAGTTTATGGCGGACTAGCGGCTACGAGCAGTACTTC
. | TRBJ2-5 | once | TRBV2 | CASSDNLAETQYF | TGTGCCAGCAGTGATAATCTAGCAGAGACCCAGTACTTC
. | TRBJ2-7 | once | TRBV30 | CAWSVIYEQYF | TGTGCCTGGAGTGTCATCTACGAGCAGTACTTC
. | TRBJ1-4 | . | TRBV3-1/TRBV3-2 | CASSQGGGRKLFF | TGTGCCAGCAGCCAAGGTGGGGGGAGAAAACTGTTTTTT
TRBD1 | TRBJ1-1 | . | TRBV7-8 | CASSLVPGGETEAFF | TGTGCCAGCAGCTTAGTTCCAGGGGGCGAAACTGAAGCTTTCTTT
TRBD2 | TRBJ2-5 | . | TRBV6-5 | CASRTPGRETQYF | TGTGCCAGCAGGACGCCCGGGAGGGAGACCCAGTACTTC
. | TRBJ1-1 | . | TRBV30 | CAWSFNTEAFF | TGTGCCTGGAGCTTTAACACTGAAGCTTTCTTT
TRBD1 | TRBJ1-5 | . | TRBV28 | CASSLSQGGQPQHF | TGTGCCAGCAGTTTGTCTCAGGGGGGTCAGCCCCAGCATTTT
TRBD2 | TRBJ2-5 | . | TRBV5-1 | CASTLAGQETQYF | TGCGCCAGCACTCTAGCGGGCCAAGAGACCCAGTACTTC
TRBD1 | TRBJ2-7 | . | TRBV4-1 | CASSQSSAHRGPYEQYF | TGCGCCAGCAGCCAATCTTCAGCCCACAGGGGGCCCTACGAGCAGTACTTC
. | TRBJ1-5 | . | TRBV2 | CASSVMGQYSNQPQHF | TGTGCCAGCAGTGTGATGGGGCAATATAGCAATCAGCCCCAGCATTTT
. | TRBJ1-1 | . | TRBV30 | CAWSRLRRSLNTEAFF | TGTGCCTGGAGTAGATTAAGGAGGTCCCTGAACACTGAAGCTTTCTTT
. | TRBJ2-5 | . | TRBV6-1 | CASSRTTSETQYF | TGTGCCAGCAGTCGTACTACATCCGAGACCCAGTACTTC
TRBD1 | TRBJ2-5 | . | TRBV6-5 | CASSPTGTGVPNQYF | TGTGCCAGCAGTCCGACCGGGACAGGGGTCCCGAACCAGTACTTC
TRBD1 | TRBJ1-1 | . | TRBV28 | CASSLGTDMNTEAFF | TGTGCCAGCAGCCTTGGGACAGACATGAACACTGAAGCTTTCTTT